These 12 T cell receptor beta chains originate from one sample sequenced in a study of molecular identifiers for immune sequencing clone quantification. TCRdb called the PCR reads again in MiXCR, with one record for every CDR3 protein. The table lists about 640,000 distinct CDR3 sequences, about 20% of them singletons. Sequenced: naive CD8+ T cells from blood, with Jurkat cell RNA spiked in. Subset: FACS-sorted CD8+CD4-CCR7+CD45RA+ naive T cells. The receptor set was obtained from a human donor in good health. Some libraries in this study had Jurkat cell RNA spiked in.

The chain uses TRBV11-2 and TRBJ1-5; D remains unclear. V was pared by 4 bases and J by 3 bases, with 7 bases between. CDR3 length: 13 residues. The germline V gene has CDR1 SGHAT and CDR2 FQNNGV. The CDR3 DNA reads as TGTGCCAGCAGCTACGATACCAATCAGCCCCAGCATTTT. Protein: CASSYDTNQPQHF.

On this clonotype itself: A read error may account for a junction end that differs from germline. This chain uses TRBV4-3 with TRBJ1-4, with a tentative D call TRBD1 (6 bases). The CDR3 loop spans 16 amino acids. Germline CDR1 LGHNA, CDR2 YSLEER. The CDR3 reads CASSQEGQGTNEKLVF. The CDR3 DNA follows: TGCGCCAGCAGCCAAGAAGGGCAGGGGACTAATGAAAAACTGGTTTTT.

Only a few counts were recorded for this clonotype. The CDR3 spells CATSSASGSETQYF. Here the CDR3 DNA reads TGTGCCACCAGCAGCGCTAGCGGGAGTGAGACCCAGTACTTC. This rearrangement joins TRBV15 to TRBJ2-5; TRBD2 matches at 10 bases. CDR1 is LNHNV, CDR2 YYDKDF, per germline (reference sequence). Trimming cost V 3 bases and J 5 bases; bases outside gene matches: 3. The CDR3 runs 14 residues.

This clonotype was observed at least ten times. Written as DNA, the CDR3 is TGTGCCAGCAGTCCATACCAGAACACTGAAGCTTTCTTT. Encoded protein: CASSPYQNTEAFF. V gene TRBV27 combines with J gene TRBJ1-1; D unresolved. Germline CDR1 is MNHEY and CDR2 is SMNVEV (reference sequence). This CDR3 spans 13 amino acids. With 5 bases removed from V and 1 base from J, the gap between germline ends came to 8 bases.

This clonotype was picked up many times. CDR3 sequence: CASSPGGGEAFF. The CDR3 DNA reads as TGTGCCAGCAGTCCCGGGGGCGGAGAAGCTTTCTTT. The chain links TRBV27 to TRBJ1-1, with D tentatively TRBD1 (6 bases). The CDR3 loop spans 12 amino acids. V shed 5 bases and J shed 8 bases, with 12 bases lying between them. Germline V CDR1 and CDR2: MNHEY, SMNVEV (reference sequence).

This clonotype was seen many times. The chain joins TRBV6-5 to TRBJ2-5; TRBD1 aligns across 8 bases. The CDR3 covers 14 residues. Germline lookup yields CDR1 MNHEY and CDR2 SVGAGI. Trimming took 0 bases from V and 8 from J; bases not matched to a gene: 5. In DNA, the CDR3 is TGTGCCAGCAGTTACTCCGGACAGGGTAGCACCCAGTACTTC. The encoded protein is CASSYSGQGSTQYF.

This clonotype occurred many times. In nucleotides, the CDR3 is TGTGCCAGCAGCTTAGGGAGGGCCAAAAACATTCAGTACTTC. Amino acid sequence: CASSLGRAKNIQYF. The chain carries TRBV13 and TRBJ2-4; D is ambiguous. Germline-derived CDR1 and CDR2 are PRHDT and FYEKMQ (reference sequence). The CDR3 is 14 amino acids. V lost 0 bases, J lost 1 base, and 4 bases lay in between.

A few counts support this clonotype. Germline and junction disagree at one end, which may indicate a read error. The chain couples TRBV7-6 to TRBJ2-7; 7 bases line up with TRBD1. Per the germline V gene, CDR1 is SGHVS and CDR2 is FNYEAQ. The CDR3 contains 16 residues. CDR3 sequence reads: CASSSEERGLDYERYF. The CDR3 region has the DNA TGTGCCAGCAGCTCCGAGGAGAGGGGGCTAGATTACGAGCGGTACTTC.

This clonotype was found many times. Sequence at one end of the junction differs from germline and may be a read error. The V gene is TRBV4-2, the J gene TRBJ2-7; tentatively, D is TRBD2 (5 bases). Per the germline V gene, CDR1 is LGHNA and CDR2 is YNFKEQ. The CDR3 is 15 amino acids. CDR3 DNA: TGCGCCAGCAGCCAAGATCGAGGGCAGTTGTACGAGCAGTACTTC. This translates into CASSQDRGQLYEQYF.

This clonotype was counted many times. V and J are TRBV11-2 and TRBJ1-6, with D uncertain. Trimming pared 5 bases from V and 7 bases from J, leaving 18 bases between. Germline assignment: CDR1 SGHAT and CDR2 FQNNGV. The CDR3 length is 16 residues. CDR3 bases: TGTGCCAGCAGCACTGATCTTGGGCCGAGCAATTCACCCCTCCACTTT. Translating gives CASSTDLGPSNSPLHF.

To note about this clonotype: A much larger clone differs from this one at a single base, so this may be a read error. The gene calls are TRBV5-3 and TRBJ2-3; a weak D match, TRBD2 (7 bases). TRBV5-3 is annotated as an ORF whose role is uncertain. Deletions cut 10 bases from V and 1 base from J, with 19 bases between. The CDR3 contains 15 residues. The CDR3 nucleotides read TGTGCCGGCAGCTCGGCGGGGGCCGGCACAGATACGCAGTATTTT. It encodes CAGSSAGAGTDTQYF.

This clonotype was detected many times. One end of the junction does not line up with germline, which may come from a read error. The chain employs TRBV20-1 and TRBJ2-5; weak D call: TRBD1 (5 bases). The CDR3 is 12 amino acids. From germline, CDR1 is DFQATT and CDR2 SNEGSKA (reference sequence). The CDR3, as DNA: TGCAGTGTCTTGACAGACCAGGAGACCCAGTACTTC. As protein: CSVLTDQETQYF.